Below, 28 T cell receptor beta chains from the same sample are listed, as sequenced in a study of OX40 agonist ivuxolimab in advanced cancers. Generated by immunoSEQ multiplex PCR, the TCRdb table keeps only in-frame clones and is missing some. Of tens of thousands of clones listed, about 88% were seen once; the top ten hold around 25%. The sequencing used CD4+ or CD8+ T cells sorted from blood, collected in a trial of the OX40 agonist ivuxolimab. These receptor sequences come from an adult with an advanced solid tumor such as melanoma, head and neck, liver or kidney cancer.

The V and J genes are TRBV5-4 and TRBJ2-4; D not resolved. The V and J ends lost 1 base and 0 bases respectively, with 11 bases between them. The germline V gene has CDR1 SGHNT and CDR2 YYREEE (reference sequence). This CDR3 has 16 residues. The CDR3 DNA reads TGTGCCAGCAGCTTGTCGGTGAATAGAGCCAAAAACATTCAGTACTTC. Translating it yields CASSLSVNRAKNIQYF.

The J gene is TRBJ2-5, the V gene TRBV15; TRBD2 matches at 9 bases. The germline V gene has CDR1 LNHNV and CDR2 YYDKDF (reference sequence). The CDR3 is made up of 17 amino acids. The ends lost 0 bases at V and 1 base at J; junction bases unmatched: 6. DNA for the CDR3: TGTGCCACCAGCAGAGATTGGCTAGCGGGACCCCAAGAGACCCAGTACTTC. Translated, it gives CATSRDWLAGPQETQYF.

The genes are TRBV10-3 and TRBJ2-1; a weak D match, TRBD1 (5 bases). The germline gives CDR1 ENHRY, CDR2 SYGVKD. V lost 10 bases to trimming and J lost 5 bases, with 9 bases between them. The CDR3 is made up of 11 amino acids. In nucleotides, the CDR3 is TGTGCCACCAAAGGGGACAATGAGCAGTTCTTC. Translation: CATKGDNEQFF.

The chain is built from TRBV5-4 and TRBJ2-3, with D unclear. The V gene's germline CDR1 is SGHNT and CDR2 YYREEE (reference sequence). The length of the CDR3 is 14 residues. V gave up 0 bases and J gave up 5 bases, with 10 bases separating them. CDR3 in DNA: TGTGCCAGCAGCTTGGCTGCGTTTGGAGATACGCAGTATTTT. This sequence encodes CASSLAAFGDTQYF.

This clone was seen a handful of times. The V and J genes are TRBV6-5 and TRBJ1-3; D uncertain. CDR1 and CDR2 from the germline V gene are MNHEY and SVGAGI. V lost 2 bases to trimming and J lost 0 bases, with 2 bases between them. The CDR3 has 13 amino acids. DNA of the CDR3: TGTGCCAGCAGTTACGGCTCTGGAAACACCATATATTTT. Translation: CASSYGSGNTIYF.

This clone was seen a single time. This chain joins TRBV6-1 and TRBJ2-2; no clear D. The germline V gene encodes CDR1 MNHNS and CDR2 SASEGT. V lost 1 base to trimming and J lost 7 bases, with 16 bases between them. This CDR3 is built from 16 residues. The CDR3 spells CASSEEGPWIDGELFF. The CDR3 DNA is TGTGCCAGCAGTGAAGAGGGTCCCTGGATCGACGGGGAGCTGTTTTTT.

In its sample, this clone was seen once. The chain carries TRBV7-2 and TRBJ1-5; D call uncertain. CDR1 SGHTA and CDR2 FQGNSA come from the germline V gene. The ends were cut back, 4 bases at V and 10 bases at J, with 8 bases in the middle. The CDR3 has 11 amino acids. CDR3 coding DNA: TGTGCCAGCAGCTCCCCCGGTCCCCAGCATTTT. Amino acid sequence: CASSSPGPQHF.

The chain uses TRBV7-3 and TRBJ2-6; TRBD1 matches 8 bases. The trim removed 3 bases at V and 0 bases at J, leaving 4 bases unmatched. Germline V lookup: CDR1 SGHTA, CDR2 FQGTGA. CDR3 size: 17 residues. The chain's CDR3 is CASSLGTGRSGANVLTF. Written as DNA, the CDR3 is TGTGCCAGCAGCTTGGGGACAGGCCGCTCTGGGGCCAACGTCCTGACTTTC.

The chain's CDR3 is CASSRSVASVLNNEQFF. CDR3 nucleotide sequence: TGCGCCAGCAGCCGGAGTGTAGCGAGCGTCCTTAACAATGAGCAGTTCTTC. V gene TRBV4-3 combines with J gene TRBJ2-1; a weak D match, TRBD2 (5 bases). This CDR3 has 17 amino acids. Trimming left V 4 bases short and J 5 bases short, with 21 bases between. Germline V gene sequence: CDR1 LGHNA, CDR2 YSLEER.

The genes are TRBV10-3 and TRBJ1-1; the match to TRBD1 covers 7 bases. CDR1 is ENHRY and CDR2 is SYGVKD in the germline V gene. V lost 10 bases to trimming and J lost 1 base; unmatched junction nucleotides: 6. This CDR3 contains 13 residues. The chain's CDR3 is CASQGEGNTEAFF. CDR3 in DNA: TGTGCCAGTCAGGGGGAAGGGAACACTGAAGCTTTCTTT.

This chain links TRBV4-2 with TRBJ2-7; 7 nucleotides match TRBD2. From germline, CDR1 is LGHNA and CDR2 YNFKEQ. This CDR3 is built from 14 residues. With V trimmed by 1 base and J by 2 bases, 2 bases remained unmatched. Here the CDR3 DNA reads TGTGCCAGCAGCCAAGTCCGGGGGGCCTACGAGCAGTACTTC. Protein product: CASSQVRGAYEQYF.

The rearrangement joins TRBV13 to TRBJ2-1, with D tentatively TRBD2 (5 bases). CDR1 is PRHDT, CDR2 FYEKMQ, per germline (reference sequence). This CDR3 comprises 12 residues. The V and J ends lost 2 bases and 9 bases respectively, with 8 bases between them. The CDR3 DNA reads as TGTGCCAGCAGCTTAACTAGGTCTGAGCAGTTCTTC. This gives the protein CASSLTRSEQFF.

Details on this clone: The same CDR3 is also encoded by other DNA sequences in this sample. The chain uses TRBV7-3 and TRBJ1-1, with 7 bases aligning to TRBD1. The CDR3 totals 14 residues. CDR1 is SGHTA and CDR2 is FQGTGA in the germline V gene. V gave up 5 bases and J gave up 11 bases; unmatched junction bases: 14. CDR3 residues: CASSPNGDSRGAFF. The CDR3 DNA reads TGTGCCAGCAGCCCAAATGGGGACAGCCGCGGGGCTTTCTTT.

In DNA form, the CDR3 reads TGTGCCAGCAGTTCCGGGACAGGGGTGGTCTACACCTTC. It yields the protein CASSSGTGVVYTF. This chain links TRBV28 with TRBJ1-2; the match to TRBD1 covers 10 bases. Looked up from germline, CDR1 is MDHEN and CDR2 is SYDVKM. This CDR3 has 13 residues. Germline trimming cut 4 bases from V and 10 bases from J; bases unmatched to any gene: 6.

The chain combines TRBV4-3 with TRBJ2-7; a weak D match, TRBD2 (6 bases). This CDR3 spans 15 amino acids. The V gene's germline CDR1 is LGHNA and CDR2 YSLEER. V lost 0 bases and J 3 bases, leaving 12 bases between the germline ends. CDR3: CASSQDLPGDYEQYF. The CDR3 DNA is TGCGCCAGCAGCCAAGATTTGCCGGGGGACTACGAGCAGTACTTC.

CDR3 bases: TGCGCCAGCCCCGCCGGGGGGGTAAACGAGCAGTACTTC. It codes for CASPAGGVNEQYF. The chain joins TRBV10-1 to TRBJ2-7; 8 bases match TRBD2. Germline V gives CDR1 WNHNN, CDR2 SYGVQD (reference sequence). With 8 bases clipped from V and 5 bases from J, the junction kept 8 bases outside the gene matches. This CDR3 comprises 13 residues.

The V and J genes are TRBV27 and TRBJ2-3; D unclear. Germline V gene data show CDR1 as MNHEY and CDR2 as SMNVEV (reference sequence). CDR3 length equals 14 residues. V was clipped by 1 base and J by 4 bases, with 9 bases between them. CDR3 amino acids: CASSLYPRADTQYF. The CDR3 DNA follows: TGTGCCAGCAGTTTATACCCTAGGGCAGATACGCAGTATTTT.

The chain links TRBV29-1 to TRBJ1-4, with D unresolved. CDR3 length: 11 residues. V gave up 4 bases and J gave up 8 bases, with 8 bases separating them. The germline gives CDR1 SQVTM, CDR2 ANQGSEA. The CDR3 bases are TGCAGCGTTGCGGGAGGGGAAAAACTGTTTTTT. This gives the protein CSVAGGEKLFF.

The V gene is TRBV4-1, the J gene TRBJ2-1; no firm D call. V gave up 2 bases and J gave up 5 bases, with 19 bases separating them. This CDR3 contains 17 residues. CDR1 MGHRA and CDR2 YSYEKL come from the germline V gene. DNA of the CDR3: TGCGCCAGCAGCCAAAGTCTGTCCTTAAGTACAAACAATGAGCAGTTCTTC. Residues: CASSQSLSLSTNNEQFF.

This sequence joins TRBV27 and TRBJ2-7; D remains ambiguous. Germline CDR1 is MNHEY and CDR2 is SMNVEV (reference sequence). Trimming stripped 0 bases from V and 1 base from J, with 10 bases between. The CDR3 extends over 15 amino acids. The CDR3 reads CASSLSAEMSYEQYF. For the CDR3, the DNA is TGTGCCAGCAGTTTATCGGCAGAAATGTCCTACGAGCAGTACTTC.

V gene TRBV7-6 combines with J gene TRBJ2-1; 10 bases fit TRBD2. The CDR3 is 16 amino acids. Trimming took 5 bases from V and 0 from J; bases not matched to a gene: 4. Germline V CDR1 and CDR2: SGHVS, FNYEAQ. CDR3: CASSPSSGSSYNEQFF. The CDR3 bases are TGTGCCAGCAGCCCTTCTAGCGGGAGCTCCTACAATGAGCAGTTCTTC.

The chain combines TRBV27 with TRBJ2-1; weak D call: TRBD2 (6 bases). The CDR3 runs 15 residues. Germline loops: CDR1 MNHEY, CDR2 SMNVEV (reference sequence). V was shortened by 5 bases and J by 5 bases, with 16 bases between the two germline ends. The CDR3 DNA reads TGTGCCAGCAGTGGCCGGGACTTAAAAAACAATGAGCAGTTCTTC. Protein sequence: CASSGRDLKNNEQFF.

The V and J genes are TRBV10-2 and TRBJ1-5; TRBD1 is a possible D gene (5 bases). Between the trimmed V and J ends, which lost 3 bases and 4 bases, there was a span of 10 bases. CDR3 length: 14 amino acids. Germline assignment: CDR1 WSHSY and CDR2 SAAADI. Written as DNA, the CDR3 is TGCGCCAGCAGTGATACCGACAGAAATCAGCCCCAGCATTTT. Translating it yields CASSDTDRNQPQHF.

The chain is built from TRBV19 and TRBJ2-1; possibly TRBD2 for D (5 bases). Per the germline V gene, CDR1 is LNHDA and CDR2 is SQIVND (reference sequence). Trimming shortened V by 7 bases and J by 3 bases, and 16 bases separated the two germline ends. This CDR3 has 15 residues. CDR3 in amino acids: CASTPMGRGYNEQFF. The CDR3 bases are TGTGCCAGTACCCCCATGGGTCGGGGCTACAATGAGCAGTTCTTC.

The chain is built from TRBV7-3 and TRBJ1-1; 8 positions agree with TRBD1. This CDR3 region has 13 residues. The germline CDR1 and CDR2 sequences are SGHTA and FQGTGA. V gave up 5 bases and J gave up 8 bases; unmatched junction bases: 7. DNA of the CDR3: TGTGCCAGCAGCCCTACAGGGGGAGAAGAAGCTTTCTTT. Its translation is CASSPTGGEEAFF.

The rearrangement uses TRBV27 and TRBJ2-3, with unresolved D. V lost 6 bases, J lost 4 bases, and 8 bases lay in between. Germline lookup yields CDR1 MNHEY and CDR2 SMNVEV (reference sequence). The CDR3 covers 12 residues. CDR3: CASRASPDTQYF. The CDR3 DNA reads as TGTGCCAGCAGGGCCTCGCCAGATACGCAGTATTTT.

This chain connects TRBV5-6 to TRBJ2-1, with D hard to call. The CDR3 length is 13 residues. CDR1 is SGHDT, CDR2 YYEEEE, per germline. V gave up 3 bases and J gave up 5 bases, with 9 bases separating them. CDR3 nucleotides: TGTGCCAGCAGCTCGCCTAGAGACAATGAGCAGTTCTTC. This encodes CASSSPRDNEQFF.

The rearrangement links TRBV27 to TRBJ2-7, with 9 bases identical to TRBD1. There are 15 residues in the CDR3. Germline loops: CDR1 MNHEY, CDR2 SMNVEV (reference sequence). With 5 bases clipped from V and 0 bases from J, the junction kept 5 bases outside the gene matches. This CDR3 reads CASSVGQGSSYEQYF. The CDR3 nucleotides are TGTGCCAGCAGTGTGGGACAGGGTAGCTCCTACGAGCAGTACTTC.